This T cell receptor beta chain derives from a study of T cell responses to AZD1222 COVID-19 vaccine. Study findings and constraints: CD4 TCRs associated with vaccination spanned spike, dominating at 160-218 and 743-854.

Only in-frame clones appear in the TCRdb table, and some are missing; sequencing was by immunoSEQ multiplex PCR. The sample has about 140,000 clones, less than 95% seen once. This clone was seen a handful of times. The antigen is undetermined. CDR3 length equals 16 residues. Germline trimming cut 4 bases from V and 4 bases from J; bases unmatched to any gene: 8. In germline, CDR1 is SGHVS, CDR2 FQNEAQ. The source of this sequence is an adult in good health. The chain employs TRBV7-8 and TRBJ1-5; 9 nucleotides line up with TRBD1. This material consisted of peripheral blood, taken on day 0 of AZD1222 vaccination. As DNA, the CDR3 is TGTGCCAGCAGCTCGACCTCGGACAGGGGAAATCAGCCCCAGCATTTT. Translating it yields CASSSTSDRGNQPQHF.